What follows are 6 T cell receptor beta chains derived from one specimen sequenced in a study of monozygotic twins with inflammatory bowel disease. No DNA is given; TCRdb re-called the 5' RACE reads and lists each CDR3 protein once. The specimen's table records under 150,000 distinct CDR3 sequences. Sequencing input: blood. Every receptor here comes from a human donor with ulcerative colitis or Crohn's disease, or a healthy co-twin of an affected twin (not recorded which).

The chain joins TRBV20-1 to TRBJ1-5. Germline assignment: CDR1 DFQATT and CDR2 SNEGSKA (reference sequence). This CDR3 has 11 residues. CDR3 in amino acids: CSATSNQPQHF.

The chain carries TRBV4-1 and TRBJ1-1; TCRdb picks TRBD1, but there is no DNA to check that call. CDR3 length: 16 amino acids. Germline CDR1 MGHRA, CDR2 YSYEKL. The CDR3: CASSQVPGGQNTEAFF.

V and J are TRBV12-3 or TRBV12-4 and TRBJ2-5. The length of the CDR3 is 13 residues. This chain's CDR3 is CASVISSTRTQYF.

The genes are TRBV5-1 and TRBJ2-3; the D gene TCRdb calls, TRBD1, cannot be checked with no DNA. The CDR3 length is 14 residues. Germline loops: CDR1 SGHRS, CDR2 YFSETQ. The CDR3 loop is CASSLEGQADTQYF.

The V call is TRBV18, the J call TRBJ2-7; TCRdb proposes TRBD1, but this gene call is untestable without DNA. From germline, CDR1 is KGHSH and CDR2 LQKENI. The CDR3 covers 15 residues. This CDR3 is CASSPTGMGTYEQYF.

The chain is built from TRBV20-1 and TRBJ2-3; TCRdb's D call, TRBD2, is unchecked because there is no DNA. The V gene's germline CDR1 is DFQATT and CDR2 SNEGSKA (reference sequence). The CDR3 has 16 amino acids. The CDR3 loop is CSARDVAGGWADTQYF.